What follows are 21 T cell receptor beta chains derived from one specimen sequenced in a study of beta chain features in type 1 diabetes. Study-wide results and limits: Moderate but significant shortening of TCRB CDR3s was recorded in all four CD4+ subsets from Type 1 diabetes patients.

Antigens of these TCRs are unknown. The study reverse transcribed the entire isolated RNA, so it sequenced expressed TCRB transcripts. The data were produced by immunoSEQ multiplex PCR, yet TCRdb's version contains in-frame clones alone and is incomplete. This sample has about 230,000 clones; approximately 16% occur once, and the top ten carry approximately 0.081%. The sequencing sample was made of naive CD4+ T cells from blood. Receptors were obtained from a man aged 25-40 years with type 1 diabetes.

The table lists this clone with a few counts. CDR3 sequence reads: CAISGGNGVSEQFF. CDR3 coding DNA: TGTGCCATCAGTGGAGGGAATGGCGTCAGTGAGCAGTTCTTC. This chain connects TRBV10-3 to TRBJ2-1; D perhaps matches TRBD2 (5 bases). Germline CDR1 reads ENHRY; CDR2 reads SYGVKD. Trimming took off 4 bases at V and 9 bases at J, with 16 bases between the two ends. The CDR3 covers 14 residues.

Only a few counts were recorded for this clone. The CDR3 loop is CASRYQLLPDTQYF. For the CDR3, the DNA is TGTGCCAGCAGATATCAGCTACTCCCAGATACGCAGTATTTT. V and J are TRBV7-2 and TRBJ2-3; D unresolved. Trimming left V 6 bases short and J 4 bases short, with 14 bases between. Germline V lookup: CDR1 SGHTA, CDR2 FQGNSA. The CDR3 has 14 amino acids. Full variable domain (outside the CDR3, taken from reference TRBV7-2 and TRBJ2-3): GAGVSQSPSNKVTEKGKDVELRCDPISGHTALYWYRQSLGQGLEFLIYFQGNSAPDKSGLPSDRFSAERTGGSVSTLTIQRTQQEDSAVYLCASRYQLLPDTQYFGPGTRLTVL.

This clone has more than one count but fewer than ten. The rearrangement uses TRBV10-3 and TRBJ2-5; 7 bases agree with TRBD2. V trimming: 3 bases; J trimming: 2 bases; junction bases outside the gene matches: 0. From germline, CDR1 is ENHRY and CDR2 SYGVKD. CDR3 length: 13 amino acids. CDR3 amino acids: CAISDGGQETQYF. The CDR3 nucleotides read TGTGCCATCAGTGACGGGGGGCAAGAGACCCAGTACTTC.

This chain joins TRBV28 and TRBJ2-7; D is uncertain. The CDR3 runs to 13 residues. From germline, CDR1 is MDHEN and CDR2 SYDVKM. The ends were cut back, 7 bases at V and 0 bases at J, with 10 bases in the middle. CDR3 region: CASTVSNSYEQYF. The CDR3 coding sequence is TGTGCCAGCACGGTGTCAAACTCCTACGAGCAGTACTTC.

This clone was observed a few times. The CDR3 bases are TGTGCCAGCAGCAAAAAAGGGATTCATAATGGGACTGGATACAATGAGCAGTTCTTC. This codes for CASSKKGIHNGTGYNEQFF. V usage is TRBV21-1 and J usage is TRBJ2-1; the table's D call, TRBD2, was not checked against the DNA. TRBV21-1 is a pseudogene segment. The CDR3 length is 19 residues.

This clone was picked up a small number of times. The chain is built from TRBV5-4 and TRBJ2-5, with TRBD2 matching 11 bases. The CDR3 covers 14 residues. V shed 4 bases, J shed 3 bases, and the junction held 2 bases outside the gene matches. Per germline, CDR1 SGHNT and CDR2 YYREEE (reference sequence). In DNA, the CDR3 is TGTGCCAGCAGCACGACTAGCGGGGAAGAGACCCAGTACTTC. Its translation is CASSTTSGEETQYF.

This chain uses TRBV20-1 with TRBJ2-1; no firm D call. Germline V gene lookup returns CDR1 DFQATT and CDR2 SNEGSKA (reference sequence). The CDR3 runs to 11 residues. The V end lost 0 bases, the J end lost 15 bases, and 12 bases lay between the germline ends. The CDR3 region has the DNA TGCAGTGCTAGAGATTGGCCGGATACGTTCTTC. Amino acids: CSARDWPDTFF.

The rearrangement links TRBV7-2 to TRBJ2-5; possible D gene TRBD1, 6 bases. The V gene lost 4 bases and the J gene lost 5 bases, with 11 bases spanning the gap. This CDR3 is built from 13 residues. Looked up from germline, CDR1 is SGHTA and CDR2 is FQGNSA. CDR3 DNA sequence: TGTGCCAGCAGCTCACAGGGAGCGGAGACCCAGTACTTC. Translated: CASSSQGAETQYF.

The rearrangement links TRBV28 to TRBJ2-7; D is possibly TRBD1 (5 bases). The CDR3 spans 14 residues. Per the germline V gene, CDR1 is MDHEN and CDR2 is SYDVKM. Trimming took off 3 bases at V and 3 bases at J, with 12 bases between the two ends. The DNA of the CDR3 is TGTGCCAGCAGTTTTCCCAGGGATTTCTACGAGCAGTACTTC. It encodes CASSFPRDFYEQYF.

This clone was detected a few times. This chain uses TRBV4-1 with TRBJ1-5; D unresolved. Trimming shortened V by 3 bases and J by 7 bases, and 13 bases separated the two germline ends. The CDR3 has 14 amino acids. Germline CDR1 MGHRA, CDR2 YSYEKL. The CDR3 region is CASSHPGVGQPQHF. The CDR3 coding sequence is TGCGCCAGCAGCCATCCTGGGGTAGGGCAGCCCCAGCATTTT.

For this clone: The sample contains more than one DNA sequence encoding this CDR3. V and J are TRBV28 and TRBJ2-5; perhaps TRBD1 as D (6 bases). Per germline, CDR1 MDHEN and CDR2 SYDVKM. The V gene lost 2 bases and the J gene lost 5 bases, with 6 bases spanning the gap. This CDR3 is built from 12 residues. The DNA for the CDR3 is TGTGCCAGCAGTTTAACAGGGGAGACCCAGTACTTC. Encoded protein: CASSLTGETQYF.

In this sample, this clone turned up a few times. The J gene is TRBJ2-4, the V gene TRBV29-1; 7 nucleotides line up with TRBD2. The V and J ends lost 6 bases and 3 bases, in that order; junction bases with no gene match: 8. CDR1 and CDR2 (germline): SQVTM, ANQGSEA. The CDR3 length is 14 residues. The DNA for the CDR3 is TGCAGCGTGGCCGGGACTATGCACAAAAACATTCAGTACTTC. Protein: CSVAGTMHKNIQYF.

This clone was observed a few times. The chain recombines TRBV27 with TRBJ2-1; no definite D call. The CDR3 spans 14 residues. Trimming took 10 bases from V and 0 from J, leaving 13 bases between them. Germline V gene sequence: CDR1 MNHEY, CDR2 SMNVEV (reference sequence). The CDR3, as DNA: TGTGCCACCCTAAACCCAAACTCCTACAATGAGCAGTTCTTC. Its protein is CATLNPNSYNEQFF.

This clone was observed a single time. The V gene is TRBV10-3, the J gene TRBJ2-7; TRBD1 matches 7 bases. The trim removed 8 bases at V and 4 bases at J, leaving 8 bases unmatched. Germline V gives CDR1 ENHRY, CDR2 SYGVKD. The CDR3 covers 13 residues. CDR3 nucleotides: TGTGCCATCGAATCGGGGACAGATTACGAGCAGTACTTC. Its translation: CAIESGTDYEQYF.

The chain joins TRBV5-1 to TRBJ2-3; D possibly corresponds to TRBD1 (6 bases). Between the trimmed V and J ends, which lost 2 bases and 8 bases, there was a span of 12 bases. Germline V lookup: CDR1 SGHRS, CDR2 YFSETQ. This CDR3 has 13 amino acids. CDR3 protein: CASSFNEGGTQYF. The CDR3 nucleotides read TGCGCCAGCAGCTTCAATGAAGGGGGTACGCAGTATTTT.

The J gene is TRBJ1-1, the V gene TRBV7-2; no definite D call. The V end lost 4 bases, the J end lost 0 bases, and 9 bases lay between the germline ends. Germline values: CDR1 SGHTA, CDR2 FQGNSA. The CDR3 runs 14 residues. The CDR3 DNA reads as TGTGCCAGCAGCTATCCCCGGATGAACACTGAAGCTTTCTTT. Its protein is CASSYPRMNTEAFF.

This clone turned up a few times. The chain couples TRBV7-8 to TRBJ2-2; D unclear. V was cut by 1 base and J by 6 bases, with 9 bases left in between. Germline CDR1 reads SGHVS; CDR2 reads FQNEAQ. The CDR3 has 14 amino acids. CDR3 sequence reads: CASSLVWRAGELFF. The CDR3 DNA is TGTGCCAGCAGCTTAGTTTGGAGAGCCGGGGAGCTGTTTTTT. The whole variable domain, filled in from reference TRBV7-8 and TRBJ2-2, reads GAGVSQSPRYKVAKRGQDVALRCDPISGHVSLFWYQQALGQGPEFLTYFQNEAQLDKSGLPSDRFFAERPEGSVSTLKIQRTQQEDSAVYLCASSLVWRAGELFFGEGSRLTVL.

As to this clone: At one end, the junction sequence differs from germline, possibly due to a read error. This chain connects TRBV11-2 to TRBJ2-1; a possible D gene is TRBD1 (6 bases). CDR3 length: 15 amino acids. Germline lookup yields CDR1 SGHAT and CDR2 FQNNGV. CDR3 coding DNA: TGTGCCAGCAGCCTAGACCCAGCTAGGGGGAGCTTGCAGTTCTTC. As protein: CASSLDPARGSLQFF.

J is TRBJ2-1 and V is TRBV7-9; D is undetermined. Trimming left V 3 bases short and J 8 bases short, with 11 bases between. The CDR3 has 13 residues. Germline V gene sequence: CDR1 SEHNR, CDR2 FQNEAQ (reference sequence). In DNA form, the CDR3 reads TGTGCCAGCAGCTTGGACGTCTTATATGAGCAGTTCTTC. Its translation: CASSLDVLYEQFF.

The J gene is TRBJ2-5, the V gene TRBV29-1; 15 bases agree with TRBD2. The V and J ends lost 6 bases and 5 bases, in that order; junction bases with no gene match: 4. CDR3 length: 14 amino acids. Germline CDR1 SQVTM, CDR2 ANQGSEA. The CDR3 DNA follows: TGCAGCGTCCGGACTAGCGGGAGGGCGGAGACCCAGTACTTC. Its translation: CSVRTSGRAETQYF. The full variable domain, in which reference TRBV29-1 and TRBJ2-5 provide the parts outside the CDR3, is SAVISQKPSRDICQRGTSLTIQCQVDSQVTMMFWYRQQPGQSLTLIATANQGSEATYESGFVIDKFPISRPNLTFSTLTVSNMSPEDSSIYLCSVRTSGRAETQYFGPGTRLLVL.

This clone was detected only a few times. The chain joins TRBV10-2 to TRBJ1-1; D unresolved. V lost 2 bases to trimming and J lost 1 base, with 5 bases between them. Germline CDR1 reads WSHSY; CDR2 reads SAAADI. The CDR3 is 13 residues long. The CDR3 sequence is CASSEQSNTEAFF. The DNA of the CDR3 is TGCGCCAGCAGTGAGCAATCGAACACTGAAGCTTTCTTT.